This T cell receptor beta chain was recovered during a study of OX40 agonist ivuxolimab in advanced cancers. Whole-study context: Anti-PD-1, anti-PD-L1 or anti-CTLA-4 therapy given earlier was allowed, and around 40% had some. Study-wide results and caveats: CD4+ and CD8+ blood T cells expanded clonally by week 6 at 0.1 to 3.0 mg/kg. CD4+ T cells averaged fewer expanded clones than CD8+ T cells. The authors did not determine the antigen specificity of the expanded peripheral T cells.

Germline values: CDR1 LGHNA, CDR2 YNFKEQ. The V gene lost 2 bases and the J gene lost 4 bases, with 14 bases spanning the gap. The CDR3 runs 16 residues. Points on this clone: No antigen is known for it.

Method: immunoSEQ multiplex PCR; TCRdb's copy keeps in-frame clones and lacks some. The sample includes about 27,000 clones, about 86% of them seen just once. This sequence was found in an adult with an advanced solid tumor such as melanoma, head and neck, liver or kidney cancer. The genes are TRBV4-2 and TRBJ2-2, with D tentatively TRBD1 (6 bases). Sequenced material: CD4+ or CD8+ T cells sorted from blood, taken in a trial of the OX40 agonist ivuxolimab. CDR3 region: CASSQLQGMGTGELFF. The CDR3 region has the DNA TGTGCCAGCAGCCAACTGCAGGGGATGGGCACCGGGGAGCTGTTTTTT.